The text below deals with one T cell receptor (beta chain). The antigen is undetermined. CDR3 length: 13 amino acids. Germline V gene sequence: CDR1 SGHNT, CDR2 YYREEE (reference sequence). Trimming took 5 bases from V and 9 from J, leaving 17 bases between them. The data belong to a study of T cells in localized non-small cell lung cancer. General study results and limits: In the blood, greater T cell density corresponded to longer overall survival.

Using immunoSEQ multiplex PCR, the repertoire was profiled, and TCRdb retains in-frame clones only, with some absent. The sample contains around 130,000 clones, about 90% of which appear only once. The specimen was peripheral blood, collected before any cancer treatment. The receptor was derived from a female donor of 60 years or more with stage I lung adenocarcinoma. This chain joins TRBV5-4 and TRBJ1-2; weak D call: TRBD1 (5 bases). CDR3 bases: TGTGCCAGCAGACTCACCTCCGGGGCTAGCTACACCTTC. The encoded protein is CASRLTSGASYTF.